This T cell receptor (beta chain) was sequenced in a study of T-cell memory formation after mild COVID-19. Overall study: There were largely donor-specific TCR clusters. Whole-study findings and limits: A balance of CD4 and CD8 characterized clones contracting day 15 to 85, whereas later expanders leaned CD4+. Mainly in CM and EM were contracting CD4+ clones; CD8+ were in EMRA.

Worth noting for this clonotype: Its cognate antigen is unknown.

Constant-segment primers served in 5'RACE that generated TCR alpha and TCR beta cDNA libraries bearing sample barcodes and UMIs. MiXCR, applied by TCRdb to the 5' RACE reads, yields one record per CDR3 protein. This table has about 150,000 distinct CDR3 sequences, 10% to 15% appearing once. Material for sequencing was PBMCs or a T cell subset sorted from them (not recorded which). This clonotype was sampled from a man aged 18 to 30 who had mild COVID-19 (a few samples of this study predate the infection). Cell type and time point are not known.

For the CDR3, the DNA is TGTGCCAGCAGCTTATCCAGGCGTGGCACAGATACGCAGTATTTT. It is translated as CASSLSRRGTDTQYF. This sequence joins TRBV7-2 and TRBJ2-3; D is unresolved. V shed 2 bases and J shed 1 base, with 10 bases lying between them. The germline gives CDR1 SGHTA, CDR2 FQGNSA. The CDR3 runs 15 residues.